What follows are 30 T cell receptor beta chains derived from one specimen sequenced in a study of T cells in Graves' hyperthyroidism and ophthalmopathy. RNA transcripts served as the template for amplifying TCR beta CDR3 regions. In the first-round RT-PCR of the TCR CDR3, the HTBI primer set was used. TCRdb used MiXCR to reprocess the multiplex PCR reads, holding one entry per CDR3 protein. This sample carries about 610,000 distinct CDR3 sequences, around 16% of them seen once, and the ten largest clones take around 3.3%. Material: blood. The source is a woman aged 40 to 50 with Graves' ophthalmopathy.

This clonotype occurred many times. The genes are TRBV20-1 and TRBJ1-2, with D maybe TRBD1 (5 bases). The CDR3 runs 13 residues. Trimming left V 5 bases short and J 0 bases short, with 10 bases between. Germline loops: CDR1 DFQATT, CDR2 SNEGSKA (reference sequence). The CDR3 DNA follows: TGCAGTGCTGTGACAGAAGCTAACTATGGCTACACCTTC. Its translation is CSAVTEANYGYTF.

This clonotype showed up many times. The CDR3 region has the DNA TGTGCCAGCTCACCACCATGGGGTGGGGCCAACGTCCTGACTTTC. This codes for CASSPPWGGANVLTF. This rearrangement joins TRBV18 to TRBJ2-6; D uncertain. The V end lost 0 bases, the J end lost 3 bases, and 6 bases lay between the germline ends. The CDR3 runs to 15 residues. Germline V gene data show CDR1 as KGHSH and CDR2 as LQKENI.

This clonotype has only a few counts. CDR3 region: CASSHQSPLTGPNTEAFF. CDR3 DNA: TGTGCCAGCAGCCATCAGTCCCCCCTGACAGGCCCGAACACTGAAGCTTTCTTT. V gene TRBV3-1 combines with J gene TRBJ1-1; perhaps TRBD1 as D (6 bases). V gave up 3 bases and J gave up 1 base, with 21 bases separating them. Germline lookup yields CDR1 LGHDT and CDR2 YNNKEL (reference sequence). The CDR3 contains 18 residues.

This clonotype was counted ten times or more. The CDR3 DNA is TGCAGTGACGAGAAATCCTACAATGAGCAGTTCTTC. This codes for CSDEKSYNEQFF. The rearrangement joins TRBV20-1 to TRBJ2-1; unclear D gene. The germline V gene has CDR1 DFQATT and CDR2 SNEGSKA (reference sequence). The length of the CDR3 is 12 residues. Trimming stripped 7 bases from V and 1 base from J, with 8 bases between.

In its sample, this clonotype was seen many times. This chain connects TRBV3-1 to TRBJ1-4; D not certain. V was trimmed by 4 bases and J by 6 bases, leaving 6 bases between them. This CDR3 comprises 12 residues. CDR1 LGHDT and CDR2 YNNKEL come from the germline V gene (reference sequence). Here the CDR3 reads CASSPIDEKLFF. CDR3 DNA: TGTGCCAGCAGCCCAATTGATGAAAAACTGTTTTTT. The full variable domain, in which reference TRBV3-1 and TRBJ1-4 provide the parts outside the CDR3, is DTAVSQTPKYLVTQMGNDKSIKCEQNLGHDTMYWYKQDSKKFLKIMFSYNNKELIINETVPNRFSPKSPDKAHLNLHINSLELGDSAVYFCASSPIDEKLFFGSGTQLSVL.

This sequence joins TRBV7-9 and TRBJ2-1, with 7 bases identical to TRBD2. CDR1 and CDR2 from the germline V gene are SEHNR and FQNEAQ (reference sequence). Losses at the gene ends were 5 bases for V and 6 bases for J; bases not matched to a gene: 10. The CDR3 length is 15 residues. The CDR3 DNA is TGTGCCAGCAGCAAATCGGCGGGAGTCGGCAATGAGCAGTTCTTC. It codes for CASSKSAGVGNEQFF.

Ten or more counts support this clonotype. This chain connects TRBV11-2 to TRBJ2-7; 7 bases agree with TRBD1. Germline assignment: CDR1 SGHAT and CDR2 FQNNGV. V shed 4 bases and J 4 bases; nucleotides not matched to a gene: 10. The CDR3 covers 15 residues. CDR3 protein: CASSSSNRGSYEQYF. In DNA form, the CDR3 reads TGTGCCAGCAGCTCCTCTAACAGGGGCTCATACGAGCAGTACTTC.

The V and J genes are TRBV10-3 and TRBJ2-7, with D tentatively TRBD2 (5 bases). Germline assignment: CDR1 ENHRY and CDR2 SYGVKD. CDR3 length: 13 amino acids. Deletions cut 10 bases from V and 1 base from J, with 14 bases between. CDR3 nucleotide sequence: TGTGCCAGCGGGCGGCCAGAATCCTACGAGCAGTACTTC. This sequence encodes CASGRPESYEQYF.

This clonotype occurred many times. The rearrangement links TRBV11-3 to TRBJ2-1; 10 positions agree with TRBD2. The CDR3 extends over 16 amino acids. J was trimmed by 0 bases and V by 5 bases; bases with no gene match: 4. Germline CDR1 and CDR2: SGHNT and YENEEA. CDR3 nucleotides: TGTGCCAGCAGCCTCAGCGGGGGGGGCTCCTACAATGAGCAGTTCTTC. Residues: CASSLSGGGSYNEQFF.

The CDR3 coding sequence is TGTGCCAGCAGTGAATTGGTAGGTCACGCTGAAGCTTTCTTT. This sequence encodes CASSELVGHAEAFF. The gene calls are TRBV6-1 and TRBJ1-1; D not certain. Between the trimmed V and J ends, which lost 2 bases and 6 bases, there was a span of 13 bases. The CDR3 spans 14 residues. Germline CDR1 MNHNS, CDR2 SASEGT.

This clonotype showed up many times. This chain uses TRBV13 with TRBJ2-4, with D tentatively TRBD1 (6 bases). The CDR3 sequence is 14 residues long. Germline values: CDR1 PRHDT, CDR2 FYEKMQ (reference sequence). V shed 3 bases and J shed 1 base, with 7 bases lying between them. CDR3 in amino acids: CASSLQGAKNIQYF. The CDR3 coding sequence is TGTGCCAGCAGCTTGCAGGGGGCCAAAAACATTCAGTACTTC. The variable domain in full, with the rest retrieved from reference TRBV13 and TRBJ2-4, is AAGVIQSPRHLIKEKRETATLKCYPIPRHDTVYWYQQGPGQDPQFLISFYEKMQSDKGSIPDRFSAQQFSDYHSELNMSSLELGDSALYFCASSLQGAKNIQYFGAGTRLSVL.

This clonotype was seen repeatedly, ten times or more. This chain connects TRBV6-2 or TRBV6-3 to TRBJ2-7; D may be TRBD1 (5 bases). The CDR3 runs to 15 residues. Germline loops: CDR1 MNHEY, CDR2 SVGEGT. With 6 bases removed from V and 4 bases from J, the gap between germline ends came to 19 bases. The CDR3 DNA reads as TGTGCCAGCAGCAACATACTGAAAAGGGGTTACGAGCAGTACTTC. Translated: CASSNILKRGYEQYF.

This clonotype came up many times. The chain uses TRBV28 and TRBJ1-5; weak D call: TRBD1 (5 bases). Germline-derived CDR1 and CDR2 are MDHEN and SYDVKM. The V gene lost 6 bases and the J gene lost 3 bases, with 12 bases spanning the gap. This CDR3 region has 14 residues. The CDR3 spells CASRSQGVNQPQHF. DNA of the CDR3: TGTGCCAGCAGGTCTCAGGGAGTCAATCAGCCCCAGCATTTT. The complete variable domain, with remaining parts taken from reference TRBV28 and TRBJ1-5, reads DVKVTQSSRYLVKRTGEKVFLECVQDMDHENMFWYRQDPGLGLRLIYFSYDVKMKEKGDIPEGYSVSREKKERFSLILESASTNQTSMYLCASRSQGVNQPQHFGDGTRLSIL.

The chain links TRBV7-6 to TRBJ2-1, with 9 bases identical to TRBD1. Germline trimming cut 3 bases from V and 7 bases from J; bases unmatched to any gene: 13. The CDR3 runs 17 residues. Germline V gene sequence: CDR1 SGHVS, CDR2 FNYEAQ. Here the CDR3 reads CASSLTPPGQGSNEQFF. The DNA of the CDR3 is TGTGCCAGCAGCTTGACCCCCCCGGGACAGGGATCTAATGAGCAGTTCTTC. Using reference TRBV7-6 and TRBJ2-1 for the parts outside the CDR3, the full variable domain is GAGVSQSPRYKVTKRGQDVALRCDPISGHVSLYWYRQALGQGPEFLTYFNYEAQQDKSGLPNDRFSAERPEGSISTLTIQRTEQRDSAMYRCASSLTPPGQGSNEQFFGPGTRLTVL.

This clonotype was seen many times. The rearrangement joins TRBV4-1 to TRBJ2-5; D tentatively fits TRBD1 or TRBD2 (5 bases each). Germline V gene lookup returns CDR1 MGHRA and CDR2 YSYEKL. The CDR3 loop spans 14 amino acids. Trimming stripped 1 base from V and 3 bases from J, with 9 bases between. In DNA, the CDR3 is TGCGCCAGCAGCCAAGGGTTGGGGGAAGAGACCCAGTACTTC. It yields the protein CASSQGLGEETQYF.

This clonotype was counted ten times or more. The V and J genes are TRBV3-1 and TRBJ2-7, with 13 positions matching TRBD2. V trimming: 6 bases; J trimming: 3 bases; junction bases outside the gene matches: 2. The length of the CDR3 is 14 residues. From germline, CDR1 is LGHDT and CDR2 YNNKEL (reference sequence). In DNA, the CDR3 is TGTGCCAGCAGGGGGACTAGCGGGGACTACGAGCAGTACTTC. It is translated as CASRGTSGDYEQYF.

V usage is TRBV20-1 and J usage is TRBJ2-7; D is perhaps TRBD1 (5 bases). Germline lookup yields CDR1 DFQATT and CDR2 SNEGSKA (reference sequence). Trimming took off 4 bases at V and 5 bases at J, with 27 bases between the two ends. This CDR3 has 17 residues. The CDR3 DNA follows: TGCAGTGCTACGGGTCTTTTTGGGGCAGGGAATCAGAACGAGCAGTACTTC. Its translation: CSATGLFGAGNQNEQYF.

The rearrangement uses TRBV12-3 or TRBV12-4 and TRBJ2-1; 7 bases align to TRBD2. This CDR3 contains 15 residues. Unmatched junction bases numbered 9, after V lost 6 bases and J lost 4 bases. CDR3 nucleotides: TGTGCCAGCAGCCCCGCGGGAGAACCTTACAATGAGCAGTTCTTC. This translates into CASSPAGEPYNEQFF.

The chain combines TRBV4-2 with TRBJ2-3; 9 positions match TRBD2. Germline V gene sequence: CDR1 LGHNA, CDR2 YNFKEQ. V was pared by 4 bases and J by 5 bases, with 13 bases of the junction left unmatched. There are 17 residues in the CDR3. CDR3 region: CASSLQNKRGAGDTQYF. The CDR3 DNA reads TGTGCCAGCAGCCTACAGAACAAGCGGGGGGCGGGAGATACGCAGTATTTT.

This clonotype was counted many times. The J gene is TRBJ2-5, the V gene TRBV7-9, with no clear D. Germline loops: CDR1 SEHNR, CDR2 FQNEAQ (reference sequence). Trimming took off 0 bases at V and 5 bases at J, with 10 bases between the two ends. The CDR3 length is 14 residues. CDR3 in DNA: TGTGCCAGCAGCTTAGCTGGGATCAAGGAGACCCAGTACTTC. Amino acids: CASSLAGIKETQYF.

This clonotype was seen repeatedly, ten times or more. The chain uses TRBV28 and TRBJ2-3, with D unresolved. Germline loops: CDR1 MDHEN, CDR2 SYDVKM. V lost 4 bases and J lost 1, with 9 bases in between. The CDR3 length is 14 residues. The chain's CDR3 is CASSSQPGTDTQYF. The CDR3 DNA follows: TGTGCCAGCAGTTCCCAGCCCGGCACAGATACGCAGTATTTT.

At least ten counts were recorded for this clonotype. The V gene is TRBV28, the J gene TRBJ2-3; no reliable D call. V lost 3 bases, J lost 2 bases, and 6 bases lay in between. The germline gives CDR1 MDHEN, CDR2 SYDVKM. The CDR3 consists of 13 residues. CDR3: CASSFVDTDTQYF. DNA of the CDR3: TGTGCCAGCAGTTTCGTGGACACAGATACGCAGTATTTT.

Many counts were recorded for this clonotype. The genes are TRBV6-1 and TRBJ2-7, with 8 bases that match TRBD1. The ends lost 3 bases at V and 5 bases at J; junction bases unmatched: 9. CDR1 MNHNS and CDR2 SASEGT come from the germline V gene. The CDR3 spans 15 residues. The CDR3 DNA reads TGTGCCAGCAGTGATTGGGGTCAGGGGGCTAACGAGCAGTACTTC. Amino acid sequence: CASSDWGQGANEQYF.

This chain joins TRBV15 and TRBJ1-4; weak D call: TRBD1 (6 bases). The CDR3 is made up of 12 amino acids. V lost 3 bases and J lost 10, with 9 bases in between. The germline V gene encodes CDR1 LNHNV and CDR2 YYDKDF (reference sequence). CDR3 region: CATSRGAVKLFF. CDR3 sequence (DNA): TGTGCCACCAGCAGGGGGGCAGTAAAACTGTTTTTT.

This clonotype has at least ten counts. The chain employs TRBV11-2 and TRBJ2-1, with 7 positions matching TRBD1. The length of the CDR3 is 13 residues. Germline CDR1 reads SGHAT; CDR2 reads FQNNGV. The V and J ends lost 8 bases and 6 bases, in that order; junction bases with no gene match: 7. The DNA for the CDR3 is TGTGCCAGCCGTCACTCAGGGGGCAATGAGCAGTTCTTC. Translated, it gives CASRHSGGNEQFF.

This clonotype was detected a few times. It is likely a read error, because the conserved phenylalanine at the end of the CDR3 is missing. The chain carries TRBV3-1 and TRBJ1-1, with D unresolved. Germline loops: CDR1 LGHDT, CDR2 YNNKEL (reference sequence). The CDR3 contains 14 residues. Trimming took off 1 base at V and 1 base at J, with 7 bases between the two ends. Written as DNA, the CDR3 is TGTGCCAGCAGCCAAGGGCAGCGGAACACTGAAGCTTTCTCT. The encoded protein is CASSQGQRNTEAFS.

Ten or more counts support this clonotype. The V gene is TRBV5-1, the J gene TRBJ2-3; TRBD2 matches at 9 bases. The CDR3 totals 19 residues. The V gene end was trimmed by 4 bases and the J gene end by 0 bases; junction bases not matched to a gene: 15. Per germline, CDR1 SGHRS and CDR2 YFSETQ. The CDR3 bases are TGCGCCAGCAGCCCGGGACTAGCCGTTGGCATCCCCAGCACAGATACGCAGTATTTT. Its translation is CASSPGLAVGIPSTDTQYF.

The chain uses TRBV20-1 and TRBJ1-1; no reliable D call. Germline values: CDR1 DFQATT, CDR2 SNEGSKA (reference sequence). Trimming stripped 7 bases from V and 3 bases from J, with 9 bases between. This CDR3 has 11 amino acids. The CDR3 bases are TGCAGTGTTGCGAAGTACACTGAAGCTTTCTTT. It translates to CSVAKYTEAFF.

This clonotype has more than one count but fewer than ten. The chain joins TRBV18 to TRBJ1-4; 10 positions match TRBD1. CDR1 and CDR2 from the germline V gene are KGHSH and LQKENI. V dropped 1 base and J dropped 8; count of bases not matched to a gene: 1. This CDR3 is 14 amino acids long. CDR3 sequence reads: CASSPQGQGEKLFF. The CDR3 DNA follows: TGTGCCAGCTCACCACAGGGACAGGGGGAAAAACTGTTTTTT.

This clonotype showed up just a few times. The V gene is TRBV18, the J gene TRBJ2-1, with D hard to call. The CDR3 is 13 residues long. V was pared by 3 bases and J by 7 bases, with 10 bases between. The V gene's germline CDR1 is KGHSH and CDR2 LQKENI. The CDR3, as DNA: TGTGCCAGCTCACCCTTCGACGGGAATGAGCAGTTCTTC. Translated: CASSPFDGNEQFF.